This T cell receptor beta chain came from a study of identical twins. Study findings and constraints: Without tracking the same donors, conclusions rested on cross-sectional statistical analysis. A partial confounding effect on zero-insertion analyses could come from invariant MAIT and iNKT cells.

With regard to this clonotype: The antigen remains unidentified.

This CDR3 contains 11 residues. From the 5' RACE reads, TCRdb called clonotypes with MiXCR, one entry per CDR3 protein. The sample shows over 600,000 distinct CDR3 sequences, approximately 21% of them seen only once. The sample was also reused in another study, on T cells expressing NK-cell markers. Per that study: Out of eight donors sequenced, seven tested HCMV-seropositive and the remaining one seronegative. Researchers report these clonotypes also headed the CD3+CD56-NKG2C+ fraction in a handful of donors.

The sample comprised PBMCs. This rearrangement joins TRBV23-1 to TRBJ2-7; D may be TRBD1 or TRBD2 (5 bases each). TRBV23-1 is labeled an ORF, and its function is uncertain. This receptor was obtained from a woman between 18 and 29 years old in good health. The CDR3 bases are TGCGAGCGAGGGGTCTCCTACGAGCAGTACTTC. Protein product: CERGVSYEQYF.